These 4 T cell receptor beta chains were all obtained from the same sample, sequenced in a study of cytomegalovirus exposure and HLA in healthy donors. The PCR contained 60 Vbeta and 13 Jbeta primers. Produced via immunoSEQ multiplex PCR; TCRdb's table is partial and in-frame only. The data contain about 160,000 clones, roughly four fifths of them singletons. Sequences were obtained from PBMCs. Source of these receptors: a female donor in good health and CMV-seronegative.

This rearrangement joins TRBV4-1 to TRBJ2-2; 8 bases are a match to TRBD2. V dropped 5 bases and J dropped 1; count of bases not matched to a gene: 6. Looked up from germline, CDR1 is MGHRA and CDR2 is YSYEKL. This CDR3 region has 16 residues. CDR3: CASSALAGRNTGELFF. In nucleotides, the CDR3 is TGCGCCAGCAGCGCCCTAGCGGGTAGGAACACCGGGGAGCTGTTTTTT.

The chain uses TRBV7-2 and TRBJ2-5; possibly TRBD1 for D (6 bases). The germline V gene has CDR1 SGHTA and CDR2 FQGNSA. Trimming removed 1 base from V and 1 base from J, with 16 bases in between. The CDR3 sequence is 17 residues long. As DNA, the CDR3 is TGTGCCAGCAGCTTAGTATTCTTAGGACAGTCCCAAGAGACCCAGTACTTC. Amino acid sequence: CASSLVFLGQSQETQYF.

The CDR3 nucleotides read TGTGCCAGCAGCTCCCTTCTGGGCGAAAACACCATATATTTT. Protein sequence: CASSSLLGENTIYF. The chain has TRBV7-9 and TRBJ1-3, with D uncertain. The germline V gene encodes CDR1 SEHNR and CDR2 FQNEAQ (reference sequence). This CDR3 region has 14 residues. V lost 4 bases, J lost 6 bases, and 13 bases lay in between.

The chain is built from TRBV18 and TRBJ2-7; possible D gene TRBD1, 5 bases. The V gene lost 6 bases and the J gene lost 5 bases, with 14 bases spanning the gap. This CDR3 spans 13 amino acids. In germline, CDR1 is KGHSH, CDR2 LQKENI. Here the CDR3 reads CASSSPADNEQYF. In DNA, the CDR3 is TGTGCCAGCTCGTCCCCGGCGGACAACGAGCAGTACTTC.